This TCR beta chain was recorded in a study of blood T cell repertoires in COVID-19. Study information: Samples of COVID-19 (acute and convalescent) were obtained from the United States, Italy and Spain.

The CDR3 spans 14 residues. Libraries were prepared by immunoSEQ multiplex PCR; TCRdb keeps only in-frame clonotypes and omits some of them. Of 200,000 to 250,000 clones in the sample, over 80% are singletons; the top ten hold 10% to 13%. This chain connects TRBV21-1 to TRBJ2-5; TRBD2 was called by the table and not checked on the DNA. TRBV21-1 is an annotated pseudogene. The source of this sequence is a man aged 18 to 29 with acute COVID-19. Specimen: PBMCs or T cells enriched from blood (not recorded which). The CDR3 protein is CAREMVGVGETQYF. Here the CDR3 DNA reads TGTGCCAGGGAAATGGTCGGGGTAGGGGAGACCCAGTACTTC.